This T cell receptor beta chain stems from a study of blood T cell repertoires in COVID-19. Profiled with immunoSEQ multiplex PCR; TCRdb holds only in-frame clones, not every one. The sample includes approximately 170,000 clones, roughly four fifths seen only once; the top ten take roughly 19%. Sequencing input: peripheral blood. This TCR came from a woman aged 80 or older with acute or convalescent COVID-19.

The CDR3 reads CASSHPGLAGIYEQYF. CDR3 nucleotide sequence: TGTGCCAGCAGCCACCCCGGACTAGCGGGTATTTACGAGCAGTACTTC. The V gene is TRBV3-1 (or the pseudogene TRBV3-2), the J gene TRBJ2-7; TRBD2 agrees at 11 bases. V shed 3 bases and J 4 bases; nucleotides not matched to a gene: 8. The CDR3 sequence is 16 residues long. CDR1 and CDR2 from the germline V gene are LGHDT and YNNKEL (reference sequence).